This T cell receptor (beta chain) was obtained from a study of early T cells in non-severe SARS-CoV-2 infection (dated by TCRdb to about 2021). With regard to the full study: Because TCR sequencing relied on bulk RNA taken from unsorted whole blood, pairing of alpha and beta chains was not possible. General conclusions and limits of the study: Matching against VDJdb was skewed toward anti-spike CD8 responses, likely underestimated virus-specific expansions, and missed private and CD4 specificities.

This clonotype was observed at least ten times. No cognate antigen has been identified for it. No base-level quality is on record; no much larger clone is a single base apart. Set within a cohort of healthcare workers in London, UK, this nested case-control study involved weekly PCR testing of nasopharyngeal swabs along with blood sampling. Healthcare workers were enrolled in the week of the UK lockdown, from 23 to 31 March 2020, and were followed every week for up to roughly 15 weeks. To prepare the library, 5' RACE was applied. Sequencing was performed on a NextSeq 500. In the TCR library protocol, unique molecular identifiers were attached to individual cDNA molecules to correct for PCR bias and sequencing error. Both TCR alpha and beta chains were sequenced, and tight co-correlation was observed between alpha and beta sequence abundances in each sample. The authors' pipeline ran thus. Decombinator V4 was used to annotate the V gene, J gene and CDR3 of the TCR sequences. TCRs were defined as expanded if a significant change between any two time points was detected under a Poisson model with p below 0.0001. TCR abundances were normalised to the total number of TCRs sequenced in each sample and reported as counts per million. TRAV1-2 paired with TRAJ12, TRAJ20 or TRAJ33 defined MAIT TCRs, while TRAV10 paired with TRAJ18 defined iNKT TCRs. A search of VDJdb, accessed on 1 November 2021, was run for TCRs annotated to CMV, EBV and SARS-CoV-2, with TCRs annotated for multiple antigens excluded. TCRdb reran the public reads through fastp at Q25 and MiXCR, keeping productive beta chains. Rows with a matching CDR3 protein are joined into one entry that keeps the most common DNA and genes. The V and J calls and clone size come from TCRdb's table, not from the authors' own analysis. Across this sample there are tens of thousands of distinct CDR3 sequences, with 6.5% seen only once. 2.5% to 3% of the sample belongs to the ten largest clones.

The CDR3, cysteine through phenylalanine, is 15 amino acids long. This entry keeps only the CDR3 DNA: 45 bases, framed from base 1. Sequences DFQATT (CDR1) and SNEGSKA (CDR2) are obtained from the germline V gene (reference sequence). V ends up 5 bases short and J 0 bases short, with an unmatched junction base count of 7. The specimen was whole blood, collected at baseline. The rearranged chain carries TRBV20-1 and TRBJ2-3; TRBD2 matches 8 bases in the middle. The sequence derives from an adult who was a healthcare worker with PCR-confirmed SARS-CoV-2 infection or an uninfected control (not recorded which). The CDR3 region has the sequence CSASPRGGSTDTQYF. The DNA reads as follows: TGCAGTGCTTCACCGCGCGGGGGGAGCACAGATACGCAGTATTTT.